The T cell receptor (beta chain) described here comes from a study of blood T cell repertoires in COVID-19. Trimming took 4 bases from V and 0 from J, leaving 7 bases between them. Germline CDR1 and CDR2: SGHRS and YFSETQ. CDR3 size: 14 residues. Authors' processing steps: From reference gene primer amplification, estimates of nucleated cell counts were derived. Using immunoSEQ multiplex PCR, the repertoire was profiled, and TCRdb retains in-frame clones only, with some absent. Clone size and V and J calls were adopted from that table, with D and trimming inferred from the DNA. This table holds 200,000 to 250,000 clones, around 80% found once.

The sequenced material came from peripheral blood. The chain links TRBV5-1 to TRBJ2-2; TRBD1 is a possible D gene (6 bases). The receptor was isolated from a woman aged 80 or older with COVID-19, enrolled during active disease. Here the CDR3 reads CASSGTPNTGELFF. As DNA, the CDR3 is TGCGCCAGCAGCGGGACACCGAACACCGGGGAGCTGTTTTTT.